A selection of T cell receptor beta chains follows, all from one sample in a study of T cell repertoires in cytomegalovirus infection. No antigen is known for these receptors. TCRdb re-derived calls from the reads in MiXCR, one entry per CDR3 protein. The table has about 68,000 distinct CDR3 sequences, approximately 22% seen once. The specimen sequenced was PBMCs, sequenced either directly or after in vitro stimulation (not recorded which). All receptors derive from a human donor in good health (CMV status not recorded). Some clones in this sample may be carry-over from other donors' samples. The CDR3 runs from the conserved cysteine through the conserved F or W. A D gene is named only where the DNA matches it firmly. Expanded clones are given a class, and other clones once, few, many or no size at all.

d_call,j_call,v_call,clone_size,cdr3_aa,cdr3_nt
NA,TRBJ2-3,TRBV7-6,few,CASSYWGTDTQYF,TGTGCCAGCAGCTACTGGGGCACAGATACGCAGTATTTT
NA,TRBJ2-3,TRBV6-5,few,CASSYVPADTDTQYF,TGTGCCAGCAGTTACGTCCCAGCGGACACAGATACGCAGTATTTT
TRBD2,TRBJ2-3,TRBV7-2,NA,CASSSTSGRTDTQYF,TGTGCCAGCAGCTCGACTAGCGGGAGGACAGATACGCAGTATTTT
NA,TRBJ1-1,TRBV7-2,few,CVSSPRAMNTEAFF,TGTGTCAGCAGCCCGCGCGCTATGAACACTGAAGCTTTCTTT
TRBD2,TRBJ2-2,TRBV4-1,NA,CASSQDTGLAANTGELFF,TGCGCCAGCAGCCAGGACACGGGACTAGCGGCGAACACCGGGGAGCTGTTTTTT
TRBD1,TRBJ2-2,TRBV6-1,NA,CASSSPRGKLFF,TGTGCCAGCAGTTCCCCCAGGGGGAAACTGTTTTTT
NA,TRBJ1-1,TRBV7-8,NA,CASSLVRNTEAFF,TGTGCCAGCAGCTTAGTACGGAACACTGAAGCTTTCTTT
NA,TRBJ1-1,TRBV15,NA,CATSSWGRNTEAFF,TGTGCCACCAGCAGCTGGGGTAGGAACACTGAAGCTTTCTTT
NA,TRBJ1-1,TRBV7-9,once,CASSLSLGTGEAFF,TGTGCCAGCAGCTTAAGTCTCGGAACAGGTGAAGCTTTCTTT
TRBD1,TRBJ2-5,TRBV4-1,many,CASSQETKTGRQETQYF,TGCGCCAGCAGCCAAGAGACCAAGACAGGGCGTCAAGAGACCCAGTACTTC
NA,TRBJ1-2,TRBV7-8,NA,CASSLARPGDYGYTF,TGTGCCAGCAGCTTAGCTCGACCGGGAGACTATGGCTACACCTTC
NA,TRBJ1-1,TRBV12-3/TRBV12-4,few,CASGSYRRTEAFF,TGTGCCAGCGGATCTTATCGGAGGACTGAAGCTTTCTTT
NA,TRBJ1-5,TRBV20-1,NA,CSARDMGDLNQPQHF,TGCAGTGCTAGAGATATGGGGGACTTAAATCAGCCCCAGCATTTT
NA,TRBJ1-3,TRBV10-3,NA,CAIMEGGGGNTIYF,TGTGCCATCATGGAAGGAGGGGGGGGAAACACCATATATTTT
NA,TRBJ2-3,TRBV27,NA,CASSQDFRTDTQYF,TGTGCCAGCAGCCAGGACTTCCGCACAGATACGCAGTATTTT
TRBD2,TRBJ2-1,TRBV12-3/TRBV12-4,few,CASRSRTSGRIGEQFF,TGTGCCAGCAGATCCCGGACTAGCGGGAGGATCGGTGAGCAGTTCTTC
NA,TRBJ2-5,TRBV2,NA,CASFGQTEETQYF,TGTGCCAGTTTTGGACAGACAGAAGAGACCCAGTACTTC
NA,TRBJ2-2,TRBV4-1,NA,CASSQDVAGAGELFF,TGCGCCAGCAGCCAAGATGTGGCGGGCGCCGGGGAGCTGTTTTTT
TRBD1,TRBJ1-1,TRBV6-5,NA,CASSYSTGVRRNTEAFF,TGTGCCAGCAGTTACTCGACAGGGGTTCGTAGGAACACTGAAGCTTTCTTT
TRBD1,TRBJ1-2,TRBV7-6,many,CASSAYRGSVYGYTF,TGTGCCAGCAGTGCCTACAGGGGAAGTGTCTATGGCTACACCTTC
TRBD2,TRBJ2-7,TRBV28,few,CASSLGEGRDEQYF,TGTGCCAGCAGTTTGGGGGAGGGCCGGGACGAGCAGTACTTC
TRBD1,TRBJ1-2,TRBV6-6,few,CASSTGQGVVNTF,TGTGCCAGCAGTACGGGACAGGGGGTAGTCAACACCTTC
NA,TRBJ1-3,TRBV7-2,NA,CASSRDTYSGNTIYF,TGTGCCAGCAGCCGAGATACTTACTCTGGAAACACCATATATTTT
TRBD1,TRBJ1-1,TRBV27,few,CASRIMTGAAEAFF,TGTGCCAGCAGAATTATGACAGGGGCCGCTGAAGCTTTCTTT
NA,TRBJ1-1,TRBV6-8,NA,CASSYSGGLNTEAFF,TGTGCCAGCAGTTACTCGGGGGGCTTGAACACTGAAGCTTTCTTT
NA,TRBJ2-3,TRBV2,few,CASDSSLADTQYF,TGTGCCAGCGACTCCTCCCTCGCGGATACGCAGTATTTT
TRBD1,TRBJ2-4,TRBV6-1,NA,CASMSQGWRGKNIQYF,TGTGCCAGTATGTCACAGGGGTGGAGAGGCAAAAACATTCAGTACTTC
NA,TRBJ1-2,TRBV7-9,many,CASRTGLYGYTF,TGTGCCAGCAGAACGGGGCTCTATGGCTACACCTTC
NA,TRBJ1-2,TRBV7-2,NA,CASSVQKGRGYTF,TGTGCCAGCAGCGTTCAGAAGGGACGCGGCTACACCTTC
TRBD1,TRBJ2-7,TRBV6-1,few,CASSRTRDRRYEQYF,TGTGCCAGCAGCCGGACTCGGGACAGGAGGTACGAGCAGTACTTC
NA,TRBJ1-4,TRBV12-3/TRBV12-4,few,CASKSWDRNEKLFF,TGTGCCAGCAAGTCTTGGGACCGAAATGAAAAACTGTTTTTT
NA,TRBJ1-5,TRBV19,many,CASSLARQGVRPNQPQHF,TGTGCCAGTAGTTTGGCCAGGCAGGGTGTCCGACCTAATCAGCCCCAGCATTTT
TRBD1,TRBJ2-6,TRBV7-9,few,CASKGQGRPGANVLTF,TGTGCCAGCAAGGGACAGGGACGTCCAGGGGCCAACGTCCTGACTTTC
NA,TRBJ2-7,TRBV24-1,NA,CATSHAAQQYF,TGTGCCACCAGCCACGCGGCTCAACAGTACTTC
NA,TRBJ1-5,TRBV28,NA,CASSAGAANQPQHF,TGTGCCAGCAGTGCAGGGGCCGCCAATCAGCCCCAGCATTTT
NA,TRBJ2-2,TRBV20-1,few,CSARDGGGATGELFF,TGCAGTGCTAGAGATGGTGGGGGGGCAACCGGGGAGCTGTTTTTT
TRBD2,TRBJ2-7,TRBV27,NA,CASSRGLAGAYEQYF,TGTGCCAGCAGTCGCGGACTAGCGGGGGCCTACGAGCAGTACTTC
NA,TRBJ1-4,TRBV6-6,NA,CASSPGEGKGEKLFF,TGTGCCAGCAGTCCAGGGGAAGGTAAAGGTGAAAAACTGTTTTTT
TRBD2,TRBJ2-1,TRBV11-3,NA,CASSLGGLAGRNEQFF,TGTGCCAGCAGCTTAGGAGGACTAGCGGGGAGAAATGAGCAGTTCTTC
TRBD2,TRBJ2-7,TRBV19,NA,CASSIAGTSGYEQYF,TGTGCCAGTAGTATAGCCGGGACTAGCGGCTACGAGCAGTACTTC
NA,TRBJ2-3,TRBV29-1,NA,CSVERSGADTQYF,TGCAGCGTTGAAAGGTCAGGGGCGGATACGCAGTATTTT
TRBD1,TRBJ1-5,TRBV28,few,CASSLWGQTHQPQHF,TGTGCCAGCAGTTTATGGGGACAGACCCATCAGCCCCAGCATTTT
NA,TRBJ1-2,TRBV6-1,NA,CASSEARVYGYTF,TGTGCCAGCAGTGAAGCAAGGGTCTATGGCTACACCTTC
NA,TRBJ1-1,TRBV7-8,few,CASSLAGGAIINTEAFF,TGTGCCAGCAGCTTAGCCGGGGGCGCGATCATAAACACTGAAGCTTTCTTT
NA,TRBJ2-1,TRBV19,NA,CASSPLREFGRNEQFF,TGTGCCAGTAGTCCCCTCCGGGAGTTTGGTCGCAATGAGCAGTTCTTC
TRBD2,TRBJ2-2,TRBV11-2,NA,CASSSLAGSNTGELFF,TGTGCCAGCAGCTCGTTAGCGGGTTCGAACACCGGGGAGCTGTTTTTT